Below, 27 T cell receptor beta chains from the same sample are listed, as sequenced in a study of human T cells and chemical hapten exposure. Time point noted: healthy volunteer bleed at 2 weeks. Unfractionated whole blood yielded the extracted total RNA. MiXCR, run by TCRdb on the RACE reads, gives a single entry per CDR3 protein. The table lists 130,000 or so distinct CDR3 sequences, approximately 8.3% of them singletons. The sequencing input was whole blood. The source is a male donor in good health. Some clones in this sample may be carry-over from other donors' samples.

This clonotype occurred a few times. V usage is TRBV20-1 and J usage is TRBJ1-1; unclear D gene. CDR3 length equals 15 residues. V lost 2 bases and J lost 1, with 14 bases in between. Germline loops: CDR1 DFQATT, CDR2 SNEGSKA (reference sequence). The DNA for the CDR3 is TGCAGTGCTAGAAGACCACCGGCGAGGAACACTGAAGCTTTCTTT. Protein sequence: CSARRPPARNTEAFF.

CDR3 protein: CASSEHGDSGANVLTF. The CDR3 bases are TGTGCCAGCAGTGAGCATGGTGACTCTGGGGCCAACGTCCTGACTTTC. This rearrangement joins TRBV2 to TRBJ2-6; D is undetermined. CDR3 length: 16 amino acids. V gave up 3 bases and J gave up 0 bases, with 9 bases separating them. Germline V lookup: CDR1 SNHLY, CDR2 FYNNEI.

This clonotype showed up just a few times. This chain uses TRBV7-2 with TRBJ2-7; D call uncertain. Germline assignment: CDR1 SGHTA and CDR2 FQGNSA. The CDR3 totals 13 residues. V was trimmed by 1 base and J by 5 bases, leaving 9 bases between them. This CDR3 reads CASSLGTPDEQYF. The CDR3 region has the DNA TGTGCCAGCAGCTTAGGGACCCCAGACGAGCAGTACTTC.

The chain is built from TRBV4-3 and TRBJ2-3; no clear D gene. Germline V gene lookup returns CDR1 LGHNA and CDR2 YSLEER. The V and J ends lost 0 bases and 6 bases respectively, with 13 bases between them. This CDR3 spans 15 amino acids. The CDR3 region is CASSQDPLVRDTQYF. The CDR3 DNA reads TGCGCCAGCAGCCAAGACCCATTGGTTCGGGATACGCAGTATTTT.

For this clonotype: Its ends do not fully match the called genes, so a read error is possible. The chain couples TRBV19 to TRBJ2-1; maybe TRBD2 (6 bases). From germline, CDR1 is LNHDA and CDR2 SQIVND (reference sequence). This CDR3 has 12 residues. CDR3 nucleotides: TGTGACAGTAGTAGCGGCAGGAATGAGCAGTTCTTC. It specifies CDSSSGRNEQFF.

The sample holds many counts of this clonotype. The rearrangement links TRBV4-1 to TRBJ1-3; D might be TRBD1 (5 bases). Per germline, CDR1 MGHRA and CDR2 YSYEKL. The length of the CDR3 is 16 residues. Trimming took 1 base from V and 3 from J, leaving 13 bases between them. For the CDR3, the DNA is TGCGCCAGCAGCCAAGGTCCACAGGCCAGTGGAAACACCATATATTTT. This gives the protein CASSQGPQASGNTIYF.

This clonotype was recorded a few times. The chain uses TRBV6-5 and TRBJ2-2; a weak D match, TRBD2 (5 bases). From germline, CDR1 is MNHEY and CDR2 SVGAGI. This CDR3 contains 14 residues. Trimming stripped 6 bases from V and 4 bases from J, with 12 bases between. The CDR3 DNA sequence: TGTGCCAGCAGGAGGGCAGGCGGCACCGGGGAGCTGTTTTTT. Its translation: CASRRAGGTGELFF.

The sample holds a few counts of this clonotype. The CDR3 spells CASSFWGRNYGYTF. Written as DNA, the CDR3 is TGTGCCAGCAGTTTTTGGGGCAGGAACTATGGCTACACCTTC. V usage is TRBV27 and J usage is TRBJ1-2, with D perhaps TRBD1 (5 bases). The germline V and J ends were trimmed by 3 bases and 2 bases, with 10 bases remaining between them. The CDR3 consists of 14 residues. Per germline, CDR1 MNHEY and CDR2 SMNVEV (reference sequence).

The chain has TRBV6-2 or TRBV6-3 and TRBJ2-3; D is uncertain. Deletions cut 2 bases from V and 3 bases from J, with 9 bases between. CDR1 and CDR2 from the germline V gene are MNHEY and SVGEGT. The length of the CDR3 is 14 residues. CDR3 region: CASSYPVLTDTQYF. The CDR3 region has the DNA TGTGCCAGCAGTTACCCGGTACTAACAGATACGCAGTATTTT.

There are many counts of this clonotype. V gene TRBV12-3 or TRBV12-4 combines with J gene TRBJ2-1, with 9 bases aligning to TRBD1. V shed 5 bases and J 2 bases; nucleotides not matched to a gene: 4. The CDR3 covers 15 residues. As DNA, the CDR3 is TGTGCCAGCAGTCTGGGACAGGGTGCCTACAATGAGCAGTTCTTC. It is translated as CASSLGQGAYNEQFF.

This clonotype was counted a few times. The chain carries TRBV29-1 and TRBJ1-1; 7 nucleotides align to TRBD1. Trimming at V came to 7 bases and at J to 3 bases, leaving 5 bases not matched to a gene. The CDR3 loop spans 12 amino acids. Germline V gene lookup returns CDR1 SQVTM and CDR2 ANQGSEA. The CDR3 loop is CSALDRDTEAFF. The DNA for the CDR3 is TGCAGCGCCCTCGACAGGGACACTGAAGCTTTCTTT. Supplemented by reference TRBV29-1 and TRBJ1-1, the full variable domain reads SAVISQKPSRDICQRGTSLTIQCQVDSQVTMMFWYRQQPGQSLTLIATANQGSEATYESGFVIDKFPISRPNLTFSTLTVSNMSPEDSSIYLCSALDRDTEAFFGQGTRLTVV.

The V gene is TRBV3-1, the J gene TRBJ1-1; no firm D call. The CDR3 extends over 15 amino acids. The germline V gene has CDR1 LGHDT and CDR2 YNNKEL (reference sequence). V was trimmed by 1 base and J by 5 bases, leaving 14 bases between them. The CDR3 spells CASSQVASRRTEAFF. DNA of the CDR3: TGTGCCAGCAGCCAAGTGGCCAGCCGGAGAACTGAAGCTTTCTTT.

V is TRBV20-1 and J is TRBJ2-7; 9 bases match TRBD1. Germline V gives CDR1 DFQATT, CDR2 SNEGSKA (reference sequence). The CDR3 runs 14 residues. Unmatched junction bases numbered 5, after V lost 3 bases and J lost 2 bases. The CDR3 coding sequence is TGCAGTGCTAGTCGGGACAGGGCTCCCTACGAGCAGTACTTC. Protein: CSASRDRAPYEQYF.

Note on this clonotype: It is likely a read error, because the conserved phenylalanine at the end of the CDR3 is missing. The rearrangement uses TRBV9 and TRBJ2-7; D unresolved. Per the germline V gene, CDR1 is SGDLS and CDR2 is YYNGEE. Trimming took 5 bases from V and 3 from J, leaving 9 bases between them. There are 12 residues in the CDR3. CDR3 nucleotides: TGTGCCAGCAGTGACGGACGCTACGAGCAGTACTCC. This codes for CASSDGRYEQYS.

This clonotype was detected only a few times. The rearrangement uses TRBV27 and TRBJ1-1; D unclear. Germline V lookup: CDR1 MNHEY, CDR2 SMNVEV (reference sequence). This CDR3 is built from 15 residues. Deletions cut 5 bases from V and 6 bases from J, with 19 bases between. DNA for the CDR3: TGTGCCAGCAGTCCCCCGAGAACGGGAAGCCCTGAAGCTTTCTTT. This gives the protein CASSPPRTGSPEAFF.

This clonotype came up a few times. The V gene is TRBV4-1, the J gene TRBJ2-5; a weak D match, TRBD2 (6 bases). CDR1 MGHRA and CDR2 YSYEKL come from the germline V gene. Trimming stripped 0 bases from V and 4 bases from J, with 9 bases between. The CDR3 spans 14 residues. The DNA for the CDR3 is TGCGCCAGCAGCCAAGAATACGGGGGAGAGACCCAGTACTTC. Its protein is CASSQEYGGETQYF.

V gene TRBV6-6 combines with J gene TRBJ2-7; 8 bases match TRBD2. Germline lookup yields CDR1 MNHNY and CDR2 SVGAGI (reference sequence). The CDR3 is 16 residues long. J gave up 6 bases and V 0 bases, and 10 bases lay outside the gene matches. CDR3: CASSYSSRAGEPEQYF. Here the CDR3 DNA reads TGTGCCAGCAGTTACTCTTCCCGAGCGGGAGAGCCCGAGCAGTACTTC.

The chain couples TRBV6-2 or TRBV6-3 to TRBJ2-7; D not certain. The V gene's germline CDR1 is MNHEY and CDR2 SVGEGT. V dropped 0 bases and J dropped 7 bases, with 13 bases sitting between them. The CDR3 spans 14 residues. DNA for the CDR3: TGTGCCAGCAGTTACTCGGGCCCACCGAGGGAGCAGTACTTC. As protein: CASSYSGPPREQYF.

CDR3 nucleotides: TGTGCCAGTAGTACCCCCTCCGGGAGCTCCTACAATGAGCAGTTCTTC. Translated, it gives CASSTPSGSSYNEQFF. The rearrangement joins TRBV19 to TRBJ2-1; a possible D gene is TRBD2 (6 bases). The V gene lost 4 bases and the J gene lost 0 bases, with 13 bases spanning the gap. This CDR3 is built from 16 residues. Per the germline V gene, CDR1 is LNHDA and CDR2 is SQIVND (reference sequence).

This clonotype was detected a few times. This chain connects TRBV7-2 to TRBJ2-7; possible D gene TRBD1, 6 bases. CDR3 length: 12 amino acids. Trimming cost V 4 bases and J 6 bases, with 10 bases left between them. The germline V gene encodes CDR1 SGHTA and CDR2 FQGNSA. The DNA of the CDR3 is TGTGCCAGCAGCTCGGACAGTCCCGAGCAGTACTTC. This codes for CASSSDSPEQYF.

The V call is TRBV6-6, the J call TRBJ2-2; D unclear. The CDR3 loop spans 14 amino acids. V lost 7 bases, J lost 0 bases, and 9 bases lay in between. CDR1 and CDR2 (germline): MNHNY, SVGAGI (reference sequence). The DNA of the CDR3 is TGTGCCAGCACTGGCACTGCGAACACCGGGGAGCTGTTTTTT. Encoded protein: CASTGTANTGELFF.

CDR3 in DNA: TGTGCCAGCAGCTTAGATCTCCGCTCAGCGGGAGGGCCAGATACGCAGTATTTT. This translates into CASSLDLRSAGGPDTQYF. The V gene is TRBV11-2, the J gene TRBJ2-3; 10 nucleotides align to TRBD2. CDR1 and CDR2 (germline): SGHAT, FQNNGV. Unmatched junction bases numbered 10, after V lost 0 bases and J lost 4 bases. The length of the CDR3 is 18 residues.

Comment on this clonotype: One end of the junction varies from germline; a read error may be responsible. The chain links TRBV20-1 to TRBJ2-7; the match to TRBD1 covers 9 bases. This CDR3 comprises 15 residues. The germline gives CDR1 DFQATT, CDR2 SNEGSKA (reference sequence). The CDR3 is CSASPSGQGVHEQCF. In DNA form, the CDR3 reads TGCAGTGCTAGCCCTTCGGGACAGGGCGTCCACGAGCAGTGCTTC.

This clonotype showed up many times. V gene TRBV7-9 combines with J gene TRBJ2-7; 7 bases map to TRBD1. Germline V lookup: CDR1 SEHNR, CDR2 FQNEAQ (reference sequence). The CDR3 totals 15 residues. Germline trimming cut 0 bases from V and 3 bases from J; bases unmatched to any gene: 5. The CDR3 reads CASSLADRVHYEQYF. In DNA form, the CDR3 reads TGTGCCAGCAGCTTAGCCGACAGGGTACACTACGAGCAGTACTTC.

This clonotype was counted a few times. The rearrangement uses TRBV10-3 and TRBJ2-2; D remains ambiguous. V was shortened by 4 bases and J by 1 base, with 10 bases between the two germline ends. CDR1 ENHRY and CDR2 SYGVKD come from the germline V gene. This CDR3 contains 15 residues. CDR3 residues: CAISAETKNTGELFF. The CDR3 nucleotides read TGTGCCATCAGTGCAGAGACAAAGAACACCGGGGAGCTGTTTTTT.

The V call is TRBV19, the J call TRBJ1-1, with D possibly TRBD1 on 6 matching bases. Germline CDR1 reads LNHDA; CDR2 reads SQIVND (reference sequence). The length of the CDR3 is 15 residues. Between the trimmed V and J ends, which lost 3 bases and 1 base, there was a span of 12 bases. This CDR3 is CASSIPQQGNTEAFF. The CDR3, as DNA: TGTGCCAGTAGTATCCCCCAACAGGGGAACACTGAAGCTTTCTTT.

The rearrangement links TRBV19 to TRBJ2-7; possibly TRBD2 for D (7 bases). The CDR3 length is 15 residues. Germline V CDR1 and CDR2: LNHDA, SQIVND (reference sequence). V lost 6 bases to trimming and J lost 6 bases, with 21 bases between them. The CDR3 nucleotides are TGTGCCAGTAGCCCGCATGGGGGGGCGCTTCTCGAGCAGTACTTC. Protein product: CASSPHGGALLEQYF.